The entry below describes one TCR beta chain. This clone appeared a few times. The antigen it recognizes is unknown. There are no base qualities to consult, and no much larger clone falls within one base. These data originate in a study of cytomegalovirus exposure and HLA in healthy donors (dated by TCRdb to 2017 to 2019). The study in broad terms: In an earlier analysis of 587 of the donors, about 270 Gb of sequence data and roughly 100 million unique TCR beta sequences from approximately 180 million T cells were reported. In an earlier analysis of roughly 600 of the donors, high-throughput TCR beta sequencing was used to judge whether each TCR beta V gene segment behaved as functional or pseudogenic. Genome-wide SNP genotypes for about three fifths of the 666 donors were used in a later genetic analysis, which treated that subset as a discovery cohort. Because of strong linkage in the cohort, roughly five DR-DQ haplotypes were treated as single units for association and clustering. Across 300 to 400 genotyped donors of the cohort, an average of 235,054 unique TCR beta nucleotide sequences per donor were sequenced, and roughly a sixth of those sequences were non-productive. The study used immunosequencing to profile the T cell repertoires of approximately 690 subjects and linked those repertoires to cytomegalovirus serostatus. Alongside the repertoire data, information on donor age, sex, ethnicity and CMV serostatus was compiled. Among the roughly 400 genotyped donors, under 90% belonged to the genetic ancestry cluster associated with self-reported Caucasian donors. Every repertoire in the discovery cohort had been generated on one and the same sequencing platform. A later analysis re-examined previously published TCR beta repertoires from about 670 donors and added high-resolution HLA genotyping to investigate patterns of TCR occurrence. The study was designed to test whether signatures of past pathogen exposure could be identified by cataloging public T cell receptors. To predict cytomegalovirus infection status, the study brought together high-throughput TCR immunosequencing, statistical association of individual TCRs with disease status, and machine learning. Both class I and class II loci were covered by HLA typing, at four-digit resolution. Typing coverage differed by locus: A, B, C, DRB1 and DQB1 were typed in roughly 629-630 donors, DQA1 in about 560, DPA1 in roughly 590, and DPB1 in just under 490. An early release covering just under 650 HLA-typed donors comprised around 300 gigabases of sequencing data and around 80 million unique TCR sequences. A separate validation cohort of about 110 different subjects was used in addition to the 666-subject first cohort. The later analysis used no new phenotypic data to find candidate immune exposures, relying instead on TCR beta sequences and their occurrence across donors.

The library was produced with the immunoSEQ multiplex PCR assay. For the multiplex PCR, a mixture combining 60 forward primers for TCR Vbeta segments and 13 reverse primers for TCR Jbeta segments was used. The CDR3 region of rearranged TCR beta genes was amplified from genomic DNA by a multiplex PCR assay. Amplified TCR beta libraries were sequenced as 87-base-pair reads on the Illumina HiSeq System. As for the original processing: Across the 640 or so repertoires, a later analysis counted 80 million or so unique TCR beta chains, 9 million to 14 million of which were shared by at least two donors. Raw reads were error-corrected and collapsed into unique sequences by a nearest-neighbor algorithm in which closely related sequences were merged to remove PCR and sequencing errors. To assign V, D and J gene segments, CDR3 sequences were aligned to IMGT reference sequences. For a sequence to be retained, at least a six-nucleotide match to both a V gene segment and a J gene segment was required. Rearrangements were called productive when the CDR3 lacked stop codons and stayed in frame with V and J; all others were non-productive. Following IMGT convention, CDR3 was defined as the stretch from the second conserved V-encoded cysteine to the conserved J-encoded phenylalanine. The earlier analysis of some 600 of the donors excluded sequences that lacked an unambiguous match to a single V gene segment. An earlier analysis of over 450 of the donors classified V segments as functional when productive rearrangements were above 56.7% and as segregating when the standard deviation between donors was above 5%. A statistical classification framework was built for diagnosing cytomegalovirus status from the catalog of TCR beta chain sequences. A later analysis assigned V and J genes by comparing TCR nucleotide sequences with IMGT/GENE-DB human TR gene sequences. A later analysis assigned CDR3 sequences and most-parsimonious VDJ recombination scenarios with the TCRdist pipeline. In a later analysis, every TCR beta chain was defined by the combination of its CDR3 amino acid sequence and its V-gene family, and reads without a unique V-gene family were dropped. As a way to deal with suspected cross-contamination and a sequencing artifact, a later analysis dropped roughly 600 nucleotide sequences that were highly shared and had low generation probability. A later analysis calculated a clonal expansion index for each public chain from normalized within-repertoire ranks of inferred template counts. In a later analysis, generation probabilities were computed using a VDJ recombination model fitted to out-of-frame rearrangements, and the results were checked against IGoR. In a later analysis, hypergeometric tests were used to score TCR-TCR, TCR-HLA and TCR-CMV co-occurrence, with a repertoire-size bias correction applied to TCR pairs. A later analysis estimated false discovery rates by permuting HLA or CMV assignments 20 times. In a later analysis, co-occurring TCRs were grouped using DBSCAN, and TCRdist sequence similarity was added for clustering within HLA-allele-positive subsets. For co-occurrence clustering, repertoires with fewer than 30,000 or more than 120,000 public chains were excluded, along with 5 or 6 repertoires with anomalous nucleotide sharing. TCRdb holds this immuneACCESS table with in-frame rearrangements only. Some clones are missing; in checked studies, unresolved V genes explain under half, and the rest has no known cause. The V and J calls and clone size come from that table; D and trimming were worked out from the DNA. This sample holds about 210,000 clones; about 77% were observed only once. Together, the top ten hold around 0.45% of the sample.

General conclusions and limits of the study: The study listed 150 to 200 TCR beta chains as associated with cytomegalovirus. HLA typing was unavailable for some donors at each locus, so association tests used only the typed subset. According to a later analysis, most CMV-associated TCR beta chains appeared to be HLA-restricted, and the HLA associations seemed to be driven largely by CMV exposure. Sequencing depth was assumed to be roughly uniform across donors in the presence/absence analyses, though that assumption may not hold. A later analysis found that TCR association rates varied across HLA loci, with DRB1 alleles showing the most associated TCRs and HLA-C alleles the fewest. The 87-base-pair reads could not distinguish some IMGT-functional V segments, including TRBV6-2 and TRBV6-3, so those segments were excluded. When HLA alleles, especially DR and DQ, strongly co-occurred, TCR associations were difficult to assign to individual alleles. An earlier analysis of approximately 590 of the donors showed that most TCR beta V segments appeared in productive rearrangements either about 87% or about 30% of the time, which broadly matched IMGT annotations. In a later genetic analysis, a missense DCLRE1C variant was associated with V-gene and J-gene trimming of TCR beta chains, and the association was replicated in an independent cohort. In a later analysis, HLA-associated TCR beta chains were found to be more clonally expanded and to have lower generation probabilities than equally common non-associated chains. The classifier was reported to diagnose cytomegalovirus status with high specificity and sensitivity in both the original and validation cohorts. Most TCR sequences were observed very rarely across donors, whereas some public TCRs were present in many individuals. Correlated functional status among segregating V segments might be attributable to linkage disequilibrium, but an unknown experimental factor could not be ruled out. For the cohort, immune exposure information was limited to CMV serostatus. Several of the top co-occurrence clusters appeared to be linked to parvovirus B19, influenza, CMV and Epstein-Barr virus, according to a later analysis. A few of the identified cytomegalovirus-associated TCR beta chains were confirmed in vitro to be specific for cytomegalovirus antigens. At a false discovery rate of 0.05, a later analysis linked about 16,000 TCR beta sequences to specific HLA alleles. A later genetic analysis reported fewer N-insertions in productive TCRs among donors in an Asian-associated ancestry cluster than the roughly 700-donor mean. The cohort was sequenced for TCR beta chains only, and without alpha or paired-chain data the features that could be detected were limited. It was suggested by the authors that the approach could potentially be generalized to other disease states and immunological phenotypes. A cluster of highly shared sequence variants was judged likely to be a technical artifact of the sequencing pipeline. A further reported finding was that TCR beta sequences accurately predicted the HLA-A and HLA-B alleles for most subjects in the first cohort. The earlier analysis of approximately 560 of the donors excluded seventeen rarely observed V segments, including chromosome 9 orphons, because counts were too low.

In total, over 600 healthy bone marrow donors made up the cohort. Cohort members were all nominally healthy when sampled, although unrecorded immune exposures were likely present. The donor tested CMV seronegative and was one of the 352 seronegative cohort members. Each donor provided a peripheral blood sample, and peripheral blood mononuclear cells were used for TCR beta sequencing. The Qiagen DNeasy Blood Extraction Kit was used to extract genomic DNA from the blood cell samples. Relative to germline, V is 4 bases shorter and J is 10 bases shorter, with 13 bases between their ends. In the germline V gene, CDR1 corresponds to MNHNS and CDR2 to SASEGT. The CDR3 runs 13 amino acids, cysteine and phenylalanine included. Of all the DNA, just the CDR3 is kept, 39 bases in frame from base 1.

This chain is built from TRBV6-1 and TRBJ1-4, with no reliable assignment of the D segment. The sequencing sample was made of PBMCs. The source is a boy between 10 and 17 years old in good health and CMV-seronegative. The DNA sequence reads TGTGCCAGCAGTGCCGAGGGTAACGCAAAACTGTTTTTT. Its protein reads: CASSAEGNAKLFF.